Listed below are T cell receptor beta chains from one sample, sequenced in a study of CD8 T cells in ankylosing spondylitis. TCRdb analysed the 5' RACE reads with MiXCR anew, one entry per CDR3 protein. The data show under 450,000 distinct CDR3 sequences, about 15% seen once. Sequencing was carried out using blood, either unsorted or a sorted T cell fraction (not recorded which). All receptors derive from a male donor with ankylosing spondylitis. Both conserved end residues are part of each CDR3. The D gene is left open where the match is weak. Size is stated for part of the rows, as once, few or many counts, or as a class when the clone is expanded.

abundance: -; d_gene: TRBD1; j_gene: TRBJ1-4; v_gene: TRBV20-1; CDR3nt: TGCAGTGCTAGAGGGGCAGGGGGGAATGAAAAACTGTTTTTT; CDR3aa: CSARGAGGNEKLFF
abundance: -; d_gene: TRBD2; j_gene: TRBJ2-4; v_gene: TRBV20-1; CDR3nt: TGCAGTGCTAGAGATGGTAGTAGCGGGGCAAACATTCAGTACTTC; CDR3aa: CSARDGSSGANIQYF
abundance: few; d_gene: -; j_gene: TRBJ1-1; v_gene: TRBV20-1; CDR3nt: TGCAGTGCTAGTTACGCGGCGGTGTTGGGGCCGGAAGCTTTCTTT; CDR3aa: CSASYAAVLGPEAFF
abundance: few; d_gene: TRBD1; j_gene: TRBJ2-1; v_gene: TRBV7-9; CDR3nt: TGTGCCAGCAGCCCCCAACGACAGGGAACCTACAATGAGCAGTTCTTC; CDR3aa: CASSPQRQGTYNEQFF
abundance: -; d_gene: TRBD1; j_gene: TRBJ1-2; v_gene: TRBV4-1; CDR3nt: TGCGCCAGCAGCCCTGGGGGACAGGGGGCACATGGCTACACCTTC; CDR3aa: CASSPGGQGAHGYTF
abundance: -; d_gene: -; j_gene: TRBJ1-2; v_gene: TRBV5-5; CDR3nt: TGTGCCAGCAGCTTGGCCCGGGCATTCCAGCGGTCTAACTATGGCTACACCTTC; CDR3aa: CASSLARAFQRSNYGYTF
abundance: few; d_gene: -; j_gene: TRBJ2-1; v_gene: TRBV11-2; CDR3nt: TGTGCCAGCAGCCTCCGGCGGTACAATGAGCAGTTCTTC; CDR3aa: CASSLRRYNEQFF
abundance: few; d_gene: -; j_gene: TRBJ1-6; v_gene: TRBV5-1; CDR3nt: TGCGCCAGCAGCTGGGGACCGGGGACACAGGAACCCCTCCACTTT; CDR3aa: CASSWGPGTQEPLHF
abundance: few; d_gene: -; j_gene: TRBJ2-3; v_gene: TRBV10-3; CDR3nt: TGTGCCATCAGTCTTGTTGGACCCACAGATACGCAGTATTTT; CDR3aa: CAISLVGPTDTQYF
abundance: few; d_gene: -; j_gene: TRBJ2-5; v_gene: TRBV4-2; CDR3nt: TGTGCCAGCAGCCAAGGTTATGCGGCAGGAGAGACCCAGTACTTC; CDR3aa: CASSQGYAAGETQYF
abundance: few; d_gene: -; j_gene: TRBJ1-2; v_gene: TRBV25-1; CDR3nt: TGTGCCAGCAGTGAGGCAGGAGGGTATGGCTACACCTTC; CDR3aa: CASSEAGGYGYTF
abundance: many; d_gene: -; j_gene: TRBJ1-1; v_gene: TRBV7-3; CDR3nt: TGTGCCAGCAGTCTTACAACGAACACTGAAGCTTTCTTT; CDR3aa: CASSLTTNTEAFF
abundance: -; d_gene: -; j_gene: TRBJ2-3; v_gene: TRBV9; CDR3nt: TGTGCCAGCAGCGTAGGTAGCGGAGTCCTCACAGATACGCAGTATTTT; CDR3aa: CASSVGSGVLTDTQYF
abundance: few; d_gene: -; j_gene: TRBJ1-2; v_gene: TRBV7-6; CDR3nt: TGTGCCAGCAGCCCGGGGTGGGGTGGCTACACCTTC; CDR3aa: CASSPGWGGYTF
abundance: few; d_gene: -; j_gene: TRBJ2-5; v_gene: TRBV7-2; CDR3nt: TGTGCCAGCAGCGCAAGCCAGGGAATTAGAGAGACCCAGTACTTC; CDR3aa: CASSASQGIRETQYF
abundance: -; d_gene: -; j_gene: TRBJ1-4; v_gene: TRBV5-1; CDR3nt: TGCGCCAGCAGCAGGACGGGGGGGGTAACTAATGAAAAACTGTTTTTT; CDR3aa: CASSRTGGVTNEKLFF
abundance: -; d_gene: -; j_gene: TRBJ2-7; v_gene: TRBV20-1; CDR3nt: TGCAGTGCTAGTGAGCGGGTAGACCACGAGCAGTACTTC; CDR3aa: CSASERVDHEQYF
abundance: many; d_gene: -; j_gene: TRBJ1-1; v_gene: TRBV12-3/TRBV12-4; CDR3nt: TGTGCCAGCAGTCCCCCGGTCGGGGATTTCACTGAAGCTTTCTTT; CDR3aa: CASSPPVGDFTEAFF
abundance: few; d_gene: -; j_gene: TRBJ1-2; v_gene: TRBV3-1; CDR3nt: TGTGCCAGCAGCCATTTTTGGCAGGCGGATGGCTACACCTTC; CDR3aa: CASSHFWQADGYTF
abundance: -; d_gene: -; j_gene: TRBJ1-2; v_gene: TRBV20-1; CDR3nt: TGCAGTGCTCCCCCGGGGGGGAGGGCATATGGCTACACCTTC; CDR3aa: CSAPPGGRAYGYTF
abundance: few; d_gene: TRBD2; j_gene: TRBJ2-2; v_gene: TRBV11-2; CDR3nt: TGTGCCAGCAAAAGACTAGCGGGAGCCCCAGCCACCGGGGAGCTGTTTTTT; CDR3aa: CASKRLAGAPATGELFF
abundance: few; d_gene: TRBD1; j_gene: TRBJ2-7; v_gene: TRBV12-3/TRBV12-4; CDR3nt: TGTGCCAGCCGCAGGACAGGCCGGGACTACGAGCAGTACTTC; CDR3aa: CASRRTGRDYEQYF
abundance: -; d_gene: -; j_gene: TRBJ2-5; v_gene: TRBV10-3; CDR3nt: TGTGCCATCAGTCAAGGAGGGGGAGAGACCCAGTACTTC; CDR3aa: CAISQGGGETQYF
abundance: -; d_gene: -; j_gene: TRBJ1-5; v_gene: TRBV12-3/TRBV12-4; CDR3nt: TGTGCCAGCAGTCCAAGACAGACCTATCAGCCCCAGCATTTT; CDR3aa: CASSPRQTYQPQHF
abundance: -; d_gene: TRBD2; j_gene: TRBJ2-2; v_gene: TRBV20-1; CDR3nt: TGCAGTGCTAAATCCGGGACTAGCGGGAGTAACCTGAACACCGGGGAGCTGTTTTTT; CDR3aa: CSAKSGTSGSNLNTGELFF
abundance: -; d_gene: -; j_gene: TRBJ2-3; v_gene: TRBV7-2; CDR3nt: TGTGCCAGCAGCAACCGGGACCCCGTAGATACGCAGTATTTT; CDR3aa: CASSNRDPVDTQYF
abundance: few; d_gene: TRBD2; j_gene: TRBJ2-3; v_gene: TRBV20-1; CDR3nt: TGCAGTGCTAGAGAGGGCGTTGGAACTAGCGAGTATTTT; CDR3aa: CSAREGVGTSEYF
abundance: -; d_gene: TRBD1; j_gene: TRBJ1-4; v_gene: TRBV6-5; CDR3nt: TGTGCCAGCAGTTACGGGACAGGGTCTGAGAAAAAACTGTTTTTT; CDR3aa: CASSYGTGSEKKLFF
abundance: -; d_gene: TRBD2; j_gene: TRBJ2-2; v_gene: TRBV5-1; CDR3nt: TGCGCCAGTTCCTGGGAGGGTCGGAACACCGGGGAGCTGTTTTTT; CDR3aa: CASSWEGRNTGELFF
abundance: -; d_gene: TRBD2; j_gene: TRBJ2-1; v_gene: TRBV9; CDR3nt: TGTGCCAGCAGCGCGACTAGCGTTTCCTACAATGAGCAGTTCTTC; CDR3aa: CASSATSVSYNEQFF
abundance: -; d_gene: -; j_gene: TRBJ1-4; v_gene: TRBV20-1; CDR3nt: TGCAGTGCCCATGGACGAGAAAAACTGTTTTTT; CDR3aa: CSAHGREKLFF
abundance: few; d_gene: TRBD1; j_gene: TRBJ2-2; v_gene: TRBV5-6; CDR3nt: TGTGCCAGCAGCTTATACGGGACAGGGAACACCGGGGAGCTGTTTTTT; CDR3aa: CASSLYGTGNTGELFF
abundance: -; d_gene: -; j_gene: TRBJ1-1; v_gene: TRBV11-2; CDR3nt: TGTGCCAGCAGCTACTCTGGGGTGGACAACACTGAAGCTTTCTTT; CDR3aa: CASSYSGVDNTEAFF
abundance: few; d_gene: -; j_gene: TRBJ1-5; v_gene: TRBV2; CDR3nt: TGTGCCAGCAGTGAAACGGCGGGTAGGCAGCCCCAGCATTTT; CDR3aa: CASSETAGRQPQHF
abundance: -; d_gene: TRBD2; j_gene: TRBJ2-1; v_gene: TRBV11-2; CDR3nt: TGTGCCAGCAGCTTTACCGGGACTAGCTCAAATGAGCAGTTCTTC; CDR3aa: CASSFTGTSSNEQFF
abundance: -; d_gene: -; j_gene: TRBJ1-5; v_gene: TRBV24-1; CDR3nt: TGTGCCACCAGTGAACACAGCAATCAGCCCCAGCATTTT; CDR3aa: CATSEHSNQPQHF
abundance: -; d_gene: -; j_gene: TRBJ2-6; v_gene: TRBV2; CDR3nt: TGTGCCAGCAGTGAAAGGCAGGGGTCTGGGGCCAACGTCCTGACTTTC; CDR3aa: CASSERQGSGANVLTF
abundance: -; d_gene: -; j_gene: TRBJ2-3; v_gene: TRBV4-2; CDR3nt: TGTGCCAGCAGCCAAGAGCTGGGGACTAGCACAGATACGCAGTATTTT; CDR3aa: CASSQELGTSTDTQYF
abundance: many; d_gene: -; j_gene: TRBJ2-7; v_gene: TRBV18; CDR3nt: TGTGCCTCATCCCCCGGCGGCTCCTACGAGCAGTACTTC; CDR3aa: CASSPGGSYEQYF
abundance: -; d_gene: -; j_gene: TRBJ2-7; v_gene: TRBV7-9; CDR3nt: TGTGCCAGCAGCCCTAACCGACAGTTGTTCAACGAGCAGTACTTC; CDR3aa: CASSPNRQLFNEQYF
abundance: -; d_gene: TRBD1; j_gene: TRBJ1-2; v_gene: TRBV12-3/TRBV12-4; CDR3nt: TGTGCCAGCAGTTTTGACAGGGTGGACTATGGCTACACCTTC; CDR3aa: CASSFDRVDYGYTF
abundance: -; d_gene: -; j_gene: TRBJ2-5; v_gene: TRBV5-8; CDR3nt: TGTGCCAGCAGCGGGAGGGGGGATCTGACCCAAGAGACCCAGTACTTC; CDR3aa: CASSGRGDLTQETQYF